This T cell receptor beta chain was identified in a study of blood T cell repertoires in COVID-19. Study information: T cells, B-cell-depleted T cells, or PBMCs provided the cDNA or gDNA that served as material.

Germline V gives CDR1 SGHRS, CDR2 YFSETQ. CDR3 length: 15 amino acids. Trimming removed 0 bases at V and 7 bases at J, with 16 bases between. The assay was immunoSEQ multiplex PCR, and TCRdb's table has in-frame clones only and misses some. This table has 250,000 or so clones, under 95% appearing once. People in the exposed group encountered a COVID-19 case within 2 weeks before entering the study. The receptor was derived from a man in his forties who had been exposed to COVID-19. Sequencing was carried out using PBMCs or T cells enriched from blood (not recorded which). The gene calls are TRBV5-1 and TRBJ1-1; tentative D call: TRBD1 (5 bases). The CDR3 sequence: CASSLGIGWTIEAFF. In DNA form, the CDR3 reads TGCGCCAGCAGCTTGGGTATAGGGTGGACAATTGAAGCTTTCTTT.